The 3 T cell receptor beta chains presented below share a single source sample, sequenced in a study of T cells in Graves' hyperthyroidism and ophthalmopathy. From RNA transcripts, TCR beta CDR3 regions were amplified. First-round RT-PCR targeting the TCR CDR3 was performed with the HTBI primer set. TCRdb ran MiXCR on the multiplex PCR reads and lists one entry per CDR3 protein. The sample includes about 480,000 distinct CDR3 sequences, less than 25% of them seen just once. Sequenced material: blood. These receptors all come from a woman between 65 and 79 years old with Graves' ophthalmopathy.

Many counts were recorded for this clonotype. This chain links TRBV11-2 with TRBJ2-1; no definite D call. Germline-derived CDR1 and CDR2 are SGHAT and FQNNGV. V was pared by 5 bases and J by 6 bases, with 8 bases between. The CDR3 is 12 residues long. The CDR3 DNA follows: TGTGCCAGCAGCCCAAGGGCCAATGAGCAGTTCTTC. It codes for CASSPRANEQFF.

The chain has TRBV7-2 and TRBJ1-4; D is unclear. Trimming took 6 bases from V and 5 from J, leaving 10 bases between them. Germline assignment: CDR1 SGHTA and CDR2 FQGNSA. This CDR3 region has 13 residues. CDR3 nucleotides: TGTGCCAGCAGGGAGCCTCCGAATGAAAAACTGTTTTTT. Translation gives CASREPPNEKLFF.

This clonotype has only a few counts. This chain links TRBV5-1 with TRBJ2-1, with a tentative D call TRBD2 (5 bases). The CDR3 is 14 residues long. Germline V CDR1 and CDR2: SGHRS, YFSETQ. V lost 4 bases to trimming and J lost 6 bases, with 14 bases between them. The CDR3 sequence is CASSPGGPGNEQFF. The CDR3 DNA follows: TGCGCCAGCAGCCCCGGCGGGCCTGGCAATGAGCAGTTCTTC.